This T cell receptor (beta chain) derives from a study of blood T cell repertoires in COVID-19. V gave up 5 bases and J gave up 6 bases, with 21 bases separating them. This CDR3 has 16 amino acids. Germline V lookup: CDR1 SNHLY, CDR2 FYNNEI. Assay used: immunoSEQ multiplex PCR; TCRdb lists only in-frame clones, some missing. The table lists some 340,000 clones, more than 90% of them singletons. The sequencing input was PBMCs or T cells enriched from blood (not recorded which). The origin of this receptor is a woman between 25 and 40 years old who had been exposed to COVID-19. V is TRBV2 and J is TRBJ2-3; tentatively, D is TRBD2 (6 bases). The CDR3 DNA sequence: TGTGCCAGCAGTCGAATGGGCGGGGCTCCGTCGGATACGCAGTATTTT. Translation: CASSRMGGAPSDTQYF.